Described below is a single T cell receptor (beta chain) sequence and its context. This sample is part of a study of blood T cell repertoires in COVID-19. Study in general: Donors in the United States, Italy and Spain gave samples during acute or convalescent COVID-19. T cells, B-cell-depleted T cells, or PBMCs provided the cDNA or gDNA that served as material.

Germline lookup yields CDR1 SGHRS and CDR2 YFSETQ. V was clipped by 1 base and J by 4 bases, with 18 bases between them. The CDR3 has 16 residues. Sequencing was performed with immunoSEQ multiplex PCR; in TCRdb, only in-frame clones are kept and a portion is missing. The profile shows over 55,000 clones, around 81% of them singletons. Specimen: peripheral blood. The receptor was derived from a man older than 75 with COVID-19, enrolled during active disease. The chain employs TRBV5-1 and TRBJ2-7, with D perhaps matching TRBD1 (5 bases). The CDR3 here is CASSLFPTDSLYEQYF. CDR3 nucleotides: TGCGCCAGCAGCTTGTTCCCGACAGATAGCCTTTACGAGCAGTACTTC.